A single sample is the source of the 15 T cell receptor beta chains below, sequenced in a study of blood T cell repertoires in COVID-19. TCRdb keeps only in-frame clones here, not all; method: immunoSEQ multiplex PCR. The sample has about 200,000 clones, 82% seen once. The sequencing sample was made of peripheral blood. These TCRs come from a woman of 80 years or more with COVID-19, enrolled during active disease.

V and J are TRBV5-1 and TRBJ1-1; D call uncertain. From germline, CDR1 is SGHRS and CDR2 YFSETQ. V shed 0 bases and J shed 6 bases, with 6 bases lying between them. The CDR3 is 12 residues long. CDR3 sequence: CASSLELAEAFF. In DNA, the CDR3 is TGCGCCAGCAGCTTGGAACTGGCTGAAGCTTTCTTT. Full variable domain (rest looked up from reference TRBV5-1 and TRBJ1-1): KAGVTQTPRYLIKTRGQQVTLSCSPISGHRSVSWYQQTPGQGLQFLFEYFSETQRNKGNFPGRFSGRQFSNSRSEMNVSTLELGDSALYLCASSLELAEAFFGQGTRLTVV.

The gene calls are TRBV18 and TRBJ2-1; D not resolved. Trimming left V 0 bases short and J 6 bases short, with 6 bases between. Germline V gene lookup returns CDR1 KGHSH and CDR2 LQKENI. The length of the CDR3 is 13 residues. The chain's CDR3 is CASSPPSLNEQFF. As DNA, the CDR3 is TGTGCCAGCTCACCACCCAGTCTCAATGAGCAGTTCTTC.

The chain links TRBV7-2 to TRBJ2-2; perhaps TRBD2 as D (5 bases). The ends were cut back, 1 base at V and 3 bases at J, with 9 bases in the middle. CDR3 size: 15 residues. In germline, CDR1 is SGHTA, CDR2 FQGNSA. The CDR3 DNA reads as TGTGCCAGCAGCTTAGTTCGGGGTGACACCGGGGAGCTGTTTTTT. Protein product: CASSLVRGDTGELFF.

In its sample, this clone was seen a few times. CDR3 bases: TGCGCCAGCAGTGCGGCGGGGGGCGCGTACACTGAAGCTTTCTTT. Amino acid sequence: CASSAAGGAYTEAFF. The gene calls are TRBV10-1 and TRBJ1-1; weak D call: TRBD1 (6 bases). V was clipped by 4 bases and J by 3 bases, with 15 bases between them. Germline V gene lookup returns CDR1 WNHNN and CDR2 SYGVQD (reference sequence). The CDR3 covers 15 residues.

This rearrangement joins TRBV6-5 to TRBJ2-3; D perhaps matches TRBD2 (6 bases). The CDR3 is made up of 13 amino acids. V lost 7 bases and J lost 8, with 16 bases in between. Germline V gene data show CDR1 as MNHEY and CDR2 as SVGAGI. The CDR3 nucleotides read TGTGCCAGCAACCGACAGCGGGCCTTTACGCAGTATTTT. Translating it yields CASNRQRAFTQYF.

The CDR3 spells CAWSLTQGVDTQYF. The CDR3 DNA is TGTGCCTGGAGTCTCACCCAAGGGGTGGATACGCAGTATTTT. The chain links TRBV30 to TRBJ2-3; tentatively, D is TRBD1 (5 bases). V shed 2 bases and J shed 6 bases, with 15 bases lying between them. The CDR3 extends over 14 amino acids. Per the germline V gene, CDR1 is GTSNPN and CDR2 is SVGIG (reference sequence).

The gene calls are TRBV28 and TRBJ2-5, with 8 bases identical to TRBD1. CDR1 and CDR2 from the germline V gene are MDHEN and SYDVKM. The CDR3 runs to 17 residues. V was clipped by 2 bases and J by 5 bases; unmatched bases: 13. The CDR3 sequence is CASSLQGIGYRGETQYF. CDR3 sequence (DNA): TGTGCCAGCAGTTTACAGGGGATAGGGTACAGGGGGGAGACCCAGTACTTC.

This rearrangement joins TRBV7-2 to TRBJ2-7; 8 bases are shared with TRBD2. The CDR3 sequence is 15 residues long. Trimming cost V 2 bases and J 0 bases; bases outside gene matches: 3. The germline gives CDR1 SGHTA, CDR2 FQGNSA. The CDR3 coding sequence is TGTGCCAGCAGCTTACAAACTAGCGGCTCCTACGAGCAGTACTTC. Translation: CASSLQTSGSYEQYF.

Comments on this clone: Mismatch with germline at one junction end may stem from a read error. The CDR3 region has the DNA TGTGCTAGCAGCTATGGACAGGACTCTCCTGCCGGCGAGCAGTACTTC. It specifies CASSYGQDSPAGEQYF. V gene TRBV7-7 combines with J gene TRBJ2-7; 7 bases are a match to TRBD1. Germline V gene sequence: CDR1 SSHAT, CDR2 FNYEAQ (reference sequence). The CDR3 is made up of 16 amino acids.

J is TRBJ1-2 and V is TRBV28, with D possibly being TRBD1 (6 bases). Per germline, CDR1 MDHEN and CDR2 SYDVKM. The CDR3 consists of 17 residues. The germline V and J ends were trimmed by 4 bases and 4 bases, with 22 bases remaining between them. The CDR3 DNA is TGTGCCAGCAGTTCCCCCACGACAGGCTCCCGGAGCTATGGCTACACCTTC. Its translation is CASSSPTTGSRSYGYTF.

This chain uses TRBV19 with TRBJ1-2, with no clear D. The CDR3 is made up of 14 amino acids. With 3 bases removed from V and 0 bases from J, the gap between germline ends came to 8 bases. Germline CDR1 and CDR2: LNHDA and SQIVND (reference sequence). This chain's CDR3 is CASSIPATNYGYTF. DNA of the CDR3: TGTGCCAGTAGTATTCCTGCTACTAACTATGGCTACACCTTC.

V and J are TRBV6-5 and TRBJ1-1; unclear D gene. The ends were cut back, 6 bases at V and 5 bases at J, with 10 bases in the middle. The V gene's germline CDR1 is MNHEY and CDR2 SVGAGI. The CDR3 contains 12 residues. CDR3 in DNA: TGTGCCAGCAGGTCCTTTGCGACTGAAGCTTTCTTT. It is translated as CASRSFATEAFF.

The CDR3 loop is CATSIPGQGQKTQYF. CDR3 bases: TGTGCCACCAGCATACCCGGACAGGGTCAAAAGACCCAGTACTTC. The chain joins TRBV15 to TRBJ2-5, with 8 bases fitting TRBD1. Looked up from germline, CDR1 is LNHNV and CDR2 is YYDKDF (reference sequence). The V and J ends lost 4 bases and 6 bases, in that order; junction bases with no gene match: 10. This CDR3 contains 15 residues. The full variable domain, with the rest looked up from reference TRBV15 and TRBJ2-5, is DAMVIQNPRYQVTQFGKPVTLSCSQTLNHNVMYWYQQKSSQAPKLLFHYYDKDFNNEADTPDNFQSRRPNTSFCFLDIRSPGLGDTAMYLCATSIPGQGQKTQYFGPGTRLLVL.

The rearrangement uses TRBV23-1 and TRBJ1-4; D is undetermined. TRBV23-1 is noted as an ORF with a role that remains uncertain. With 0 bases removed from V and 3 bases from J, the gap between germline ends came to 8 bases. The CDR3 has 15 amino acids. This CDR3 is CASSQSQAANEKLFF. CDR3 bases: TGCGCCAGCAGTCAATCTCAGGCAGCTAATGAAAAACTGTTTTTT.

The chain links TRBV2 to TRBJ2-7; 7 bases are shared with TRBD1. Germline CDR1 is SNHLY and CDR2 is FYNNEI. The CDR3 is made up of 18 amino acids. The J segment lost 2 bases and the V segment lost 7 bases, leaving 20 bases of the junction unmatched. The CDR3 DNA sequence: TGTGCCAGCAAACCCCCGGGGACGAGGGGGCCTTTAACCTACGAGCAGTACTTC. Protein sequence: CASKPPGTRGPLTYEQYF.